This is a list of T cell receptor beta chains from one sample in a study of cytomegalovirus exposure and HLA in healthy donors. The repertoire was sequenced with immunoSEQ multiplex PCR; TCRdb's copy has only in-frame clones and lacks some. This sample has over 200,000 clones, with around 86% found just once. Sequencing was carried out using PBMCs. The source is a young woman in good health and CMV-seropositive. The CDR3 runs from the conserved cysteine through the conserved F or W. A D gene is named only where the DNA matches it firmly. Clone sizes are given selectively: once, few, many, or a class where the clone is expanded.

>TRBD1|-|TRBV6-1|TRBJ2-7
CASSSLTGGTSEQYF
TGTGCCAGCAGCTCCTTAACAGGGGGTACCAGCGAGCAGTACTTC
>-|-|TRBV30|TRBJ1-1
CAWSLSGDTEAFF
TGTGCCTGGAGTTTATCAGGGGACACTGAAGCTTTCTTT
>-|-|TRBV4-1|TRBJ1-5
CASSRWTDSNQPQHF
TGCGCCAGCAGCCGGTGGACAGATAGCAATCAGCCCCAGCATTTT
>TRBD2|-|TRBV5-4|TRBJ2-7
CASREGLAGRYEQYF
TGTGCCAGCAGAGAGGGACTAGCGGGAAGGTACGAGCAGTACTTC
>-|once|TRBV15|TRBJ1-4
CATSRDSATNEKLFF
TGTGCCACCAGCAGAGATAGTGCAACTAATGAAAAACTGTTTTTT
>-|once|TRBV7-6|TRBJ2-7
CASSLGGRDYEQYF
TGTGCCAGCAGCTTAGGGGGCAGAGACTACGAGCAGTACTTC
>TRBD2|-|TRBV4-1|TRBJ2-1
CASSQDGLAGGNNEQFF
TGCGCCAGCAGCCAGGATGGACTAGCGGGGGGAAACAATGAGCAGTTCTTC
>-|-|TRBV2|TRBJ2-1
CASKAEGVANEQFF
TGTGCCAGCAAAGCCGAGGGAGTGGCTAATGAGCAGTTCTTC
>-|-|TRBV7-6|TRBJ1-1
CASSLAPGRDTEAFF
TGTGCCAGCAGCTTAGCCCCTGGGAGGGACACTGAAGCTTTCTTT
>-|-|TRBV7-8|TRBJ2-7
CASSFRLVTYEQYF
TGTGCCAGCAGCTTCCGGCTAGTTACCTACGAGCAGTACTTC
>-|-|TRBV28|TRBJ1-1
CASSLSGTEAFF
TGTGCCAGCAGTTTATCGGGGACTGAAGCTTTCTTT
>-|-|TRBV6-1|TRBJ1-1
CASSELSEAFF
TGTGCCAGCAGTGAACTTTCTGAAGCTTTCTTT
>-|few|TRBV30|TRBJ1-1
CARTDKNTEAFF
TGTGCTCGGACAGACAAGAACACTGAAGCTTTCTTT
>-|-|TRBV27|TRBJ2-5
CASSFSAGRETQYF
TGTGCCAGCAGTTTCTCGGCAGGTCGAGAGACCCAGTACTTC
>TRBD2|-|TRBV2|TRBJ2-1
CASSESGASSYNEQFF
TGTGCCAGCAGTGAGAGCGGGGCGAGCTCCTACAATGAGCAGTTCTTC
>TRBD1|-|TRBV4-1|TRBJ1-4
CASSPSGTGNSKEKLFF
TGCGCCAGCAGCCCCTCCGGGACAGGGAACAGTAAGGAAAAACTGTTTTTT
>-|-|TRBV7-6|TRBJ1-2
CASSSYLEGYTF
TGTGCCAGCAGCTCCTACCTTGAAGGCTACACCTTC
>-|-|TRBV27|TRBJ1-1
CASSTMNTEAFF
TGTGCCAGCAGTACTATGAACACTGAAGCTTTCTTT
>-|-|TRBV27|TRBJ2-3
CASSLYRVGTDTQYF
TGTGCCAGCAGTTTATACAGGGTGGGCACAGATACGCAGTATTTT
>TRBD2|-|TRBV4-2|TRBJ2-3
CASSQDLTSATTDTQYF
TGTGCCAGCAGCCAAGATCTGACTAGCGCTACCACAGATACGCAGTATTTT
>-|-|TRBV6-1|TRBJ2-1
CASSVYEQFF
TGTGCCAGCAGTGTCTATGAGCAGTTCTTC
>TRBD1|few|TRBV28|TRBJ1-2
CASSWQGGASYGYTF
TGTGCCAGCAGTTGGCAGGGGGGTGCCAGCTATGGCTACACCTTC
>-|-|TRBV6-1|TRBJ2-3
CASIPGENTQYF
TGTGCCAGCATCCCGGGGGAAAATACGCAGTATTTT
>TRBD1|-|TRBV4-1|TRBJ2-6
CASSQDTGQGVPSGANVLTF
TGCGCCAGCAGCCAAGATACGGGACAGGGAGTACCCTCTGGGGCCAACGTCCTGACTTTC
>TRBD1|-|TRBV7-2|TRBJ1-1
CASSRAGQNMNTEAFF
TGTGCCAGCAGTCGGGCGGGACAGAACATGAACACTGAAGCTTTCTTT
>-|-|TRBV4-2|TRBJ2-5
CASSQEVQGNHQETQYF
TGTGCCAGCAGCCAAGAAGTACAGGGCAATCACCAAGAGACCCAGTACTTC
>TRBD2|-|TRBV5-4|TRBJ2-1
CASRDGLAGGLDEQFF
TGTGCCAGCAGGGATGGACTAGCGGGAGGACTCGATGAGCAGTTCTTC
>-|-|TRBV7-9|TRBJ2-5
CASLQTGETQYF
TGTGCCTCCCTTCAGACGGGAGAGACCCAGTACTTC
>-|once|TRBV7-9|TRBJ2-7
CASSHTGTYEQYF
TGTGCCAGCAGCCATACAGGGACCTACGAGCAGTACTTC
>TRBD2|-|TRBV7-2|TRBJ2-7
CASSSVASGDSYEQYF
TGTGCCAGCAGCTCAGTAGCTAGCGGAGACTCCTACGAGCAGTACTTC
>TRBD2|-|TRBV18|TRBJ2-1
CASSHWQGLAGDYNEQFF
TGTGCCAGCTCTCACTGGCAAGGACTAGCGGGAGACTACAATGAGCAGTTCTTC
>TRBD2|-|TRBV9|TRBJ2-1
CASSVGWEGYNEQFF
TGTGCCAGCAGCGTTGGGTGGGAGGGATACAATGAGCAGTTCTTC
>TRBD2|-|TRBV27|TRBJ2-7
CASRENSGSSLLALYEQYF
TGTGCCAGCAGGGAGAATAGCGGGAGTTCTCTGTTGGCACTCTACGAGCAGTACTTC
>TRBD1|-|TRBV27|TRBJ1-2
CASSLGAGGGYTF
TGTGCCAGCAGTTTAGGGGCAGGGGGGGGCTACACCTTC
>-|-|TRBV7-9|TRBJ1-1
CASSSVGRAWTFF
TGTGCCAGCAGCTCGGTCGGCAGGGCATGGACTTTCTTT
>-|-|TRBV6-5|TRBJ1-4
CASSYSGGRANEKLFF
TGTGCCAGCAGTTACTCGGGGGGTCGCGCTAATGAAAAACTGTTTTTT
>-|-|TRBV28|TRBJ2-2
CASSLAGRKVRELFF
TGTGCCAGCTCCCTTGCGGGACGGAAGGTGAGGGAGCTGTTTTTT
>-|-|TRBV7-6|TRBJ2-2
CASSRARQGMELFF
TGTGCCAGCAGCCGGGCGAGGCAGGGAATGGAGCTGTTTTTT
>-|once|TRBV6-5|TRBJ2-1
CASSYTQGLEQFF
TGTGCCAGCAGTTACACACAGGGTCTTGAGCAGTTCTTC
>-|-|TRBV27|TRBJ2-1
CASSPILSSYNEQFF
TGTGCCAGCAGTCCCATACTATCCTCCTACAATGAGCAGTTCTTC
>TRBD1|-|TRBV28|TRBJ1-2
CASSFRAPGQGYYGYTF
TGTGCCAGCAGTTTCAGGGCTCCGGGACAGGGGTACTATGGCTACACCTTC
>-|-|TRBV7-9|TRBJ2-1
CASSPLPQGNEQFF
TGTGCCAGCAGCCCACTACCGCAAGGCAATGAGCAGTTCTTC
>-|-|TRBV28|TRBJ2-7
CASGGGVSSSYEQYF
TGTGCCAGCGGAGGGGGGGTATCCTCCTCCTACGAGCAGTACTTC
>TRBD2|-|TRBV13|TRBJ2-7
CASSLFRIRTSGSLESYEQYF
TGTGCCAGCAGCTTATTCCGGATTCGGACTAGCGGGAGCCTTGAATCCTACGAGCAGTACTTC
>TRBD2|-|TRBV6-5|TRBJ2-1
CASSYGLAELNEQFF
TGTGCCAGCAGTTACGGACTAGCGGAACTCAATGAGCAGTTCTTC
>-|-|TRBV25-1|TRBJ1-2
CASSELGGVGYTF
TGTGCCAGCAGTGAACTGGGGGGGGTTGGCTACACCTTC